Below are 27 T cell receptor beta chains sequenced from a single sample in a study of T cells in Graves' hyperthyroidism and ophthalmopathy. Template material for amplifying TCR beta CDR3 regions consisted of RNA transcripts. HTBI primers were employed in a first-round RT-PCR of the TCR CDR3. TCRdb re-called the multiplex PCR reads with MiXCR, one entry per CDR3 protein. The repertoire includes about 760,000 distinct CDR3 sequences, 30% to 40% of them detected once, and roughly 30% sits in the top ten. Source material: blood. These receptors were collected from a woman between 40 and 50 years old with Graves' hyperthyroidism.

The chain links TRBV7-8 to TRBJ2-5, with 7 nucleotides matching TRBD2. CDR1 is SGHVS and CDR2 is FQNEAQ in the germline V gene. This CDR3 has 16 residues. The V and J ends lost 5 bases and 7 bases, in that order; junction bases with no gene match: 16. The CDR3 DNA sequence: TGTGCCAGCAGCCTTAATTTTGTACGGGAGGTCGTGACCCAGTACTTC. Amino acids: CASSLNFVREVVTQYF.

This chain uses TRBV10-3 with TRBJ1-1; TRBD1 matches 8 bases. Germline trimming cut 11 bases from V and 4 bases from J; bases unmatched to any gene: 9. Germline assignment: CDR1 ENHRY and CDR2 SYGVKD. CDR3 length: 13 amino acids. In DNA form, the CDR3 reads TGTGCCTGGAGGAGACAGGGGAGCACTGAAGCTTTCTTT. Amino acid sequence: CAWRRQGSTEAFF.

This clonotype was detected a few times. The CDR3 loop reads CASRNDRLAGGYTF. CDR3 sequence (DNA): TGTGCCAGCAGGAACGACAGGCTAGCCGGTGGCTACACCTTC. The chain joins TRBV6-2 or TRBV6-3 to TRBJ1-2, with D tentatively TRBD1 (6 bases). V was pared by 6 bases and J by 7 bases, with 18 bases between. The germline V gene encodes CDR1 MNHEY and CDR2 SVGEGT. This CDR3 contains 14 residues.

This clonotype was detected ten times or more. CDR3 amino acids: CATSDGTAVGYTF. The CDR3 coding sequence is TGTGCCACCAGTGATGGGACAGCAGTTGGCTACACCTTC. This sequence joins TRBV24-1 and TRBJ1-2; TRBD1 agrees at 7 bases. The CDR3 covers 13 residues. V gave up 3 bases and J gave up 7 bases; unmatched junction bases: 4. CDR1 and CDR2 from the germline V gene are KGHDR and SFDVKD.

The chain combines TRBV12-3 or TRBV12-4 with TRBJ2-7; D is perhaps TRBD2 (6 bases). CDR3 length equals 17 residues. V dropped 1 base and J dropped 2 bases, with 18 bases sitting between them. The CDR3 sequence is CASSLGSPFAGTYEQYF. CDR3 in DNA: TGTGCCAGCAGTTTAGGTTCCCCCTTTGCGGGGACCTACGAGCAGTACTTC.

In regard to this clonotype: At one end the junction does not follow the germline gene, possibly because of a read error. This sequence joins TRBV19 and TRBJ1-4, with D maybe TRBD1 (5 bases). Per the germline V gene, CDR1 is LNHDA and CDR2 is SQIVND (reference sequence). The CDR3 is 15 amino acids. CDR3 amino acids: CASSMVGGTSEKLFF. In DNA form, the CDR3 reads TGTGCCAGTAGTATGGTCGGGGGAACTAGTGAAAAACTGTTTTTT.

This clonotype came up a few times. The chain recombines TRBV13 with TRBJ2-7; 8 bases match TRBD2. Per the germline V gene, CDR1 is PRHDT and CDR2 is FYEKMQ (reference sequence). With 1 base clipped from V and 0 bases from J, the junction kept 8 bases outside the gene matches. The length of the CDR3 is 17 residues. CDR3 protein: CASSLAGGPLYSYEQYF. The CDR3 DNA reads TGTGCCAGCAGCTTAGCGGGGGGGCCGCTTTACTCCTACGAGCAGTACTTC.

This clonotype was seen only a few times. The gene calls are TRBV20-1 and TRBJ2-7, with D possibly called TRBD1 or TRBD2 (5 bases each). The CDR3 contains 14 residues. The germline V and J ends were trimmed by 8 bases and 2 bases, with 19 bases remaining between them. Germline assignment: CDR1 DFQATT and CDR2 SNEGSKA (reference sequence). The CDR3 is CSTDSGTGAYEQYF. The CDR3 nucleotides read TGCAGTACCGATTCCGGGACCGGAGCCTACGAGCAGTACTTC.

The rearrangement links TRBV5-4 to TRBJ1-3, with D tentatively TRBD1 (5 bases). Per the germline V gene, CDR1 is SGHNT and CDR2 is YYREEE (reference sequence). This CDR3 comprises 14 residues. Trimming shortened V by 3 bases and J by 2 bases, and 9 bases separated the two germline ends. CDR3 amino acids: CASSSRDAGNTIYF. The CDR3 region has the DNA TGTGCCAGCAGCTCCCGGGACGCTGGAAACACCATATATTTT.

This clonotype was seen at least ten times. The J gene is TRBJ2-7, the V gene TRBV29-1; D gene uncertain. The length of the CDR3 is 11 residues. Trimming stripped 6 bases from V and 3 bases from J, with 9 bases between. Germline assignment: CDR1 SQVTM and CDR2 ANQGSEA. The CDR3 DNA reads TGCAGCGTCCCCATGGGCTACGAGCAGTACTTC. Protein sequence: CSVPMGYEQYF.

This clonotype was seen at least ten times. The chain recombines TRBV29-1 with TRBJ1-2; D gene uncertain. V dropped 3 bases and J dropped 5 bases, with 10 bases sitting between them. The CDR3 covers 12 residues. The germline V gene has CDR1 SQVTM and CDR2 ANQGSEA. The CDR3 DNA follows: TGCAGCGTTGATAGTCTCGGGTATGGCTACACCTTC. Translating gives CSVDSLGYGYTF.

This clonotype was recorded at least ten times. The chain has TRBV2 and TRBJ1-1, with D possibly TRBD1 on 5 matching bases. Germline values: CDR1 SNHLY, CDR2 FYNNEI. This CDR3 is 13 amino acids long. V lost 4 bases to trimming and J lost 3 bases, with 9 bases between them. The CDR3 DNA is TGTGCCAGCAGTGTTTCAGGGTACACTGAAGCTTTCTTT. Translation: CASSVSGYTEAFF. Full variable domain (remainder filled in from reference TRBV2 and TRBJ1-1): EPEVTQTPSHQVTQMGQEVILRCVPISNHLYFYWYRQILGQKVEFLVSFYNNEISEKSEIFDDQFSVERPDGSNFTLKIRSTKLEDSAMYFCASSVSGYTEAFFGQGTRLTVV.

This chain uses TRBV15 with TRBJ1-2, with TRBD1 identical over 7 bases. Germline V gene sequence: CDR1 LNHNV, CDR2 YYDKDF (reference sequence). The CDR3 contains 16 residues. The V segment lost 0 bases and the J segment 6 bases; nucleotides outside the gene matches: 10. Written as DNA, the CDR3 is TGTGCCACCAGCAGAGATCGGGCAGGGGGAGCAGATGGCTACACCTTC. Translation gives CATSRDRAGGADGYTF.

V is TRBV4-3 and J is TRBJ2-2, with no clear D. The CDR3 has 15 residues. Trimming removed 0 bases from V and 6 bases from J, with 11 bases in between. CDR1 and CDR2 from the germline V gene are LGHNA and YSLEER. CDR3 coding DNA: TGCGCCAGCAGCCAAGATTTACAGAATTCCGGGGAGCTGTTTTTT. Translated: CASSQDLQNSGELFF.

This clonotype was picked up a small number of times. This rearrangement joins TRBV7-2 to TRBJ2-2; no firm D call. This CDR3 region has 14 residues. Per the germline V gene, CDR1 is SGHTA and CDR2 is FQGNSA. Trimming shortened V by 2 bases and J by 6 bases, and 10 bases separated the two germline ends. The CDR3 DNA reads TGTGCCAGCAGCTTAAGGATGAAAGCCGGGGAGCTGTTTTTT. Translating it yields CASSLRMKAGELFF.

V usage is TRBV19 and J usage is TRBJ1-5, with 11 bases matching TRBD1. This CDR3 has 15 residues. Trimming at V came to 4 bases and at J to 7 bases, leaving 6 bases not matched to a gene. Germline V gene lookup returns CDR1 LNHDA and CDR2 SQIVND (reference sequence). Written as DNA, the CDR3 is TGTGCCAGTAGTAGCGGGACAGGGGGAGAGCAGCCCCAGCATTTT. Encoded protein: CASSSGTGGEQPQHF.

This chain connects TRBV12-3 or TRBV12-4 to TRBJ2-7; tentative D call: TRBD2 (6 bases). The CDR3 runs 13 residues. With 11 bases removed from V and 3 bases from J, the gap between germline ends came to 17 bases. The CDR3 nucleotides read TGTGCCTGGAGTGTTCTGGGAGGCTACGAGCAGTACTTC. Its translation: CAWSVLGGYEQYF.

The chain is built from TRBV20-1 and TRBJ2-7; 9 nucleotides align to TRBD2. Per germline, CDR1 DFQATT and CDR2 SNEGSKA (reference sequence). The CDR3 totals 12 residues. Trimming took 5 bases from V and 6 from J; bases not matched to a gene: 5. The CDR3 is CSAVAGVFEQYF. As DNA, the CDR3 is TGCAGTGCTGTAGCGGGAGTATTCGAGCAGTACTTC.

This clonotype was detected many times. The DNA of the CDR3 is TGTGCCAGCAGGCCCGGTTATGCGAGAAGCTACGAGCAGTACTTC. Its translation: CASRPGYARSYEQYF. The genes are TRBV5-4 and TRBJ2-7; unclear D gene. V lost 5 bases and J lost 3, with 18 bases in between. Per germline, CDR1 SGHNT and CDR2 YYREEE (reference sequence). The CDR3 is 15 amino acids.

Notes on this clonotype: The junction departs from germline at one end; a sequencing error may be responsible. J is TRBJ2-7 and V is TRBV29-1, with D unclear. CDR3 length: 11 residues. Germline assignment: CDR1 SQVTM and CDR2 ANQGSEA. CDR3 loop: CSVEGYWGQYF. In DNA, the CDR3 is TGCAGCGTAGAAGGGTACTGGGGGCAGTACTTC.

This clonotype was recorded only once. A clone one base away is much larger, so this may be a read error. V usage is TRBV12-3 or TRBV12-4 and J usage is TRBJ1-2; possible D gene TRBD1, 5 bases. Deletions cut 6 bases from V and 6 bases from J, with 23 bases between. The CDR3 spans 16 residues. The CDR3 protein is CASSVGEVGSNHGYTF. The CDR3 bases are TGTGCCAGCAGCGTAGGGGAGGTGGGCAGCAACCATGGCTACACCTTC.

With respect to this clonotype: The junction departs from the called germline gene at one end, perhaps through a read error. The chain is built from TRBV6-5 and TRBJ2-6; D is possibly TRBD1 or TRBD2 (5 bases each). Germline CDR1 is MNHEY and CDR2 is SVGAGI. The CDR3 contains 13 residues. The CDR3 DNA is TGTGCCAGCAGTGACTCCGGGACGAGCACTGAAGCTTTC. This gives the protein CASSDSGTSTEAF.

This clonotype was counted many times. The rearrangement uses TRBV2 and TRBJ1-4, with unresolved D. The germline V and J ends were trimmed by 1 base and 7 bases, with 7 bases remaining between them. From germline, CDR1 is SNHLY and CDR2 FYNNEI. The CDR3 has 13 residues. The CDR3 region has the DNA TGTGCCAGCAGTGAAGGACGCCTTGAAAAACTGTTTTTT. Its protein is CASSEGRLEKLFF.

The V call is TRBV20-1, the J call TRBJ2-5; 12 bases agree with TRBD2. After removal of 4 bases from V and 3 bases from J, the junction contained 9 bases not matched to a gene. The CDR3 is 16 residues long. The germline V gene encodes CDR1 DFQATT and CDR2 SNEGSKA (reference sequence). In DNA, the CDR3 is TGCAGTGCTAAAGAGAAGAGACTAGCGGGGGAAGAGACCCAGTACTTC. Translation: CSAKEKRLAGEETQYF.

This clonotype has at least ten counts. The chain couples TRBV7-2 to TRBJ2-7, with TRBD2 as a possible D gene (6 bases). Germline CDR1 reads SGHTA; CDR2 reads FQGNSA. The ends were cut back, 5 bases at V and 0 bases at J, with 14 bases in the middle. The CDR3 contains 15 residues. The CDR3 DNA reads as TGTGCCAGCAGCCTGGAAGGACTAAACTCCTACGAGCAGTACTTC. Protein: CASSLEGLNSYEQYF.

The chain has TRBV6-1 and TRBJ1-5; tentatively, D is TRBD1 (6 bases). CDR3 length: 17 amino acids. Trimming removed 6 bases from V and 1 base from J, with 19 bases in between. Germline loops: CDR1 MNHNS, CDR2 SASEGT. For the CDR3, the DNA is TGTGCCAGCAGCCCCGGGCCCTGGGGGGCCAGCAATCAGCCCCAGCATTTT. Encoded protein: CASSPGPWGASNQPQHF.

CDR3 amino acids: CSASRARRAYNEQFF. The CDR3, as DNA: TGCAGTGCTAGCCGGGCTCGCAGGGCCTACAATGAGCAGTTCTTC. V and J are TRBV20-1 and TRBJ2-1; D is perhaps TRBD1 (5 bases). CDR3 length: 15 residues. The V gene lost 3 bases and the J gene lost 2 bases, with 14 bases spanning the gap. In germline, CDR1 is DFQATT, CDR2 SNEGSKA (reference sequence).